Below, 17 T cell receptor beta chains from the same sample are listed, as sequenced in a study of OX40 agonist ivuxolimab in advanced cancers. The table came from immunoSEQ multiplex PCR; TCRdb's copy has only in-frame clones and leaves some out. The table records about 45,000 clones, 70% to 85% of them present only once. The sample in question was CD4+ or CD8+ T cells sorted from blood, obtained in a trial of the OX40 agonist ivuxolimab. The receptor set was obtained from an adult with an advanced solid tumor such as melanoma, head and neck, liver or kidney cancer.

This clone has more than one count but fewer than ten. The chain uses TRBV5-1 and TRBJ2-3; D is unclear. The ends were cut back, 2 bases at V and 3 bases at J, with 19 bases in the middle. CDR3 length: 17 amino acids. Germline V gene sequence: CDR1 SGHRS, CDR2 YFSETQ. The CDR3 is CASSFLGPGRVTDTQYF. The CDR3 DNA sequence: TGCGCCAGCAGCTTTTTGGGCCCAGGCCGAGTTACAGATACGCAGTATTTT.

The chain combines TRBV5-6 with TRBJ1-3, with D unclear. The CDR3 consists of 17 residues. Germline CDR1 and CDR2: SGHDT and YYEEEE. V gave up 4 bases and J gave up 0 bases, with 17 bases separating them. DNA of the CDR3: TGTGCCAGCAGCCCAGATACGAGGGTTAGCTCTGGAAACACCATATATTTT. Its translation is CASSPDTRVSSGNTIYF.

V usage is TRBV5-1 and J usage is TRBJ1-1; the D gene is possibly TRBD1 (5 bases). The CDR3 has 15 amino acids. V was trimmed by 3 bases and J by 8 bases, leaving 20 bases between them. In germline, CDR1 is SGHRS, CDR2 YFSETQ. CDR3 in amino acids: CASSSVGGPPGEAFF. The CDR3 DNA sequence: TGCGCCAGCAGCTCCGTCGGGGGACCTCCAGGGGAAGCTTTCTTT.

For this clone: Germline is not matched at one junction end, which may reflect a read error. The chain couples TRBV4-3 to TRBJ2-5; the D gene is possibly TRBD2 (6 bases). The DNA matches TRBJ2-7 better at its end, which makes the J call doubtful. Germline CDR1 and CDR2: LGHNA and YSLEER. This CDR3 has 15 amino acids. The CDR3 DNA reads as TGCGCCAGCAGCAAAGAGCTGGGGGGTTCCTACGAGCAGTACTTC. It translates to CASSKELGGSYEQYF.

This chain uses TRBV2 with TRBJ2-7; 10 nucleotides align to TRBD2. J gave up 4 bases and V 4 bases, and 7 bases lay outside the gene matches. The CDR3 covers 15 residues. Germline CDR1 is SNHLY and CDR2 is FYNNEI. CDR3 protein: CASSGVSGRWYEQYF. CDR3 nucleotide sequence: TGTGCCAGCAGTGGGGTTAGCGGGAGGTGGTACGAGCAGTACTTC.

This chain links TRBV5-6 with TRBJ2-7, with D perhaps matching TRBD1 (5 bases). From germline, CDR1 is SGHDT and CDR2 YYEEEE. The CDR3 sequence is 15 residues long. V was clipped by 5 bases and J by 0 bases, with 15 bases between them. The CDR3 DNA is TGTGCCAGCAGATCAGGGTTATTTAGCTCCTACGAGCAGTACTTC. It encodes CASRSGLFSSYEQYF.

The V and J genes are TRBV28 and TRBJ2-7, with 8 bases that match TRBD1. The CDR3 covers 13 residues. Germline V gene data show CDR1 as MDHEN and CDR2 as SYDVKM. The trim removed 6 bases at V and 2 bases at J, leaving 3 bases unmatched. CDR3 loop: CASSTGGTYEQYF. CDR3 nucleotides: TGTGCCAGCAGCACAGGGGGTACCTACGAGCAGTACTTC.

This sequence joins TRBV6-1 and TRBJ2-5; possibly TRBD1 or TRBD2 for D (6 bases each). The CDR3 loop spans 16 amino acids. Per the germline V gene, CDR1 is MNHNS and CDR2 is SASEGT. V was shortened by 2 bases and J by 4 bases, with 17 bases between the two germline ends. The CDR3 protein is CASSESHGGSRETQYF. The CDR3 DNA reads as TGTGCCAGCAGTGAAAGCCACGGGGGCTCTAGAGAGACCCAGTACTTC.

This chain links TRBV19 with TRBJ2-3; D might be TRBD1 or TRBD2, each matching 5 bases. CDR1 LNHDA and CDR2 SQIVND come from the germline V gene (reference sequence). V was trimmed by 3 bases and J by 3 bases, leaving 13 bases between them. The CDR3 is 15 residues long. The CDR3 sequence is CASSIGGAGTDTQYF. In DNA, the CDR3 is TGTGCCAGTAGTATTGGGGGTGCGGGTACAGATACGCAGTATTTT.

This chain joins TRBV5-8 and TRBJ2-3; possible D gene TRBD1, 6 bases. The CDR3 has 15 amino acids. V lost 3 bases and J lost 2, with 13 bases in between. Germline V gene data show CDR1 as SGHTS and CDR2 as YDEGEE. This CDR3 is CASSSDRWFTDTQYF. The CDR3 nucleotides are TGTGCCAGCAGCTCGGACAGATGGTTCACAGATACGCAGTATTTT. The full variable domain, rest sourced from reference TRBV5-8 and TRBJ2-3, is EAGVTQSPTHLIKTRGQQATLRCSPISGHTSVYWYQQALGLGLQFLLWYDEGEERNRGNFPPRFSGRQFPNYSSELNVNALELEDSALYLCASSSDRWFTDTQYFGPGTRLTVL.

The chain uses TRBV11-2 and TRBJ2-5, with D possibly being TRBD1 (5 bases). The end of the DNA fits TRBJ2-7 better, so the J call may be wrong. Germline-derived CDR1 and CDR2 are SGHAT and FQNNGV. This CDR3 is built from 12 residues. The CDR3 spells CASSWGTYEQYF. The CDR3 DNA reads TGTGCCAGCAGCTGGGGCACCTACGAGCAGTACTTC.

This clone was detected a few times. This chain connects TRBV21-1 to TRBJ1-1; TRBD1, the table's D call, lacks a check against the DNA. TRBV21-1 is shown as a pseudogene. The CDR3 is 16 residues long. The CDR3: CASGQDRDRRCGEAFF. CDR3 nucleotides: TGTGCCAGCGGCCAGGACAGGGACCGTCGTTGTGGTGAAGCTTTCTTT.

The V and J genes are TRBV2 and TRBJ1-2; D unclear. CDR3 length: 13 amino acids. Between the trimmed V and J ends, which lost 4 bases and 4 bases, there was a span of 10 bases. Germline V CDR1 and CDR2: SNHLY, FYNNEI. The CDR3 reads CASSGLALYGYTF. The CDR3 DNA is TGTGCCAGCAGTGGGCTGGCGCTCTATGGCTACACCTTC.

This sequence joins TRBV5-6 and TRBJ2-7; 13 bases align to TRBD2. The V segment lost 7 bases and the J segment 3 bases; nucleotides outside the gene matches: 7. CDR1 SGHDT and CDR2 YYEEEE come from the germline V gene. The CDR3 has 15 residues. The CDR3 nucleotides are TGTGCCAGCCGCCGGACTAGCGGGAGTTACTACGAGCAGTACTTC. The encoded protein is CASRRTSGSYYEQYF.

This sequence joins TRBV27 and TRBJ1-6; the D gene is possibly TRBD1 (6 bases). V lost 6 bases to trimming and J lost 7 bases, with 16 bases between them. This CDR3 comprises 15 residues. Germline V CDR1 and CDR2: MNHEY, SMNVEV (reference sequence). Here the CDR3 DNA reads TGTGCCAGCAGGGCACAGGGATCGGGCAATTCACCCCTCCACTTT. The encoded protein is CASRAQGSGNSPLHF.

The chain combines TRBV5-1 with TRBJ2-7; 7 nucleotides line up with TRBD1. This CDR3 contains 14 residues. The V gene's germline CDR1 is SGHRS and CDR2 YFSETQ. Unmatched junction bases numbered 6, after V lost 2 bases and J lost 4 bases. CDR3 region: CASSLDRVSYEQYF. The CDR3, as DNA: TGCGCCAGCAGCTTAGACAGGGTCAGTTACGAGCAGTACTTC.

The genes are TRBV6-1 and TRBJ2-1; TRBD2 is a possible D gene (5 bases). This CDR3 is built from 14 residues. V was shortened by 5 bases and J by 9 bases, with 17 bases between the two germline ends. Germline-derived CDR1 and CDR2 are MNHNS and SASEGT. Here the CDR3 DNA reads TGTGCCAGCAGTCCCAAAGTAGCGATGGGTGAGCAGTTCTTC. It yields the protein CASSPKVAMGEQFF.